Listed below are T cell receptor beta chains from one sample, sequenced in a study of T cell responses to AZD1222 COVID-19 vaccine. The method was immunoSEQ multiplex PCR; TCRdb's version includes in-frame clones alone and lacks a portion of them. The table includes under 200,000 clones, more than 80% detected once. Here the sequenced sample was peripheral blood, taken 28 days after the second dose of the MenACWY control vaccine. These receptors were obtained from an adult who received the MenACWY meningococcal vaccine as a control. Each CDR3 is given without its conserved first and last residue.

v_call: TRBV19
cdr3_length: 10
j_call: TRBJ1-2
cdr3_aa: ASDRGRNGYT

v_call: TRBV28
cdr3_length: 13
j_call: TRBJ2-2
cdr3_aa: ASSKAVGGVGELF

v_call: TRBV7-3
cdr3_length: 13
j_call: TRBJ2-2
cdr3_aa: ASSLTLGWAGELF

v_call: TRBV2
cdr3_length: 12
j_call: TRBJ1-5
cdr3_aa: ASSEGLGNPYQH

v_call: TRBV4-2
cdr3_length: 14
j_call: TRBJ2-1
cdr3_aa: ASSQDWLASYNEQF

v_call: TRBV11-3
cdr3_length: 14
j_call: TRBJ1-1
cdr3_aa: ASSFPAGGENTEAF

v_call: TRBV30
cdr3_length: 12
j_call: TRBJ2-2
cdr3_aa: AWLAGVNTGELF

v_call: TRBV3-1/TRBV3-2
cdr3_length: 15
j_call: TRBJ1-1
cdr3_aa: ASSQEKDGASSTEAF

v_call: TRBV6-4
cdr3_length: 14
j_call: TRBJ2-1
cdr3_aa: ASSDSIFRDPNEQF

v_call: TRBV18
cdr3_length: 12
j_call: TRBJ1-1
cdr3_aa: ASSVKTGNSEAF

v_call: TRBV7-9
cdr3_length: 13
j_call: TRBJ2-2
cdr3_aa: ASAPPGMGTGELF

v_call: TRBV28
cdr3_length: 14
j_call: TRBJ2-7
cdr3_aa: ASSMGLAGASYEQY

v_call: TRBV6-5
cdr3_length: 11
j_call: TRBJ2-7
cdr3_aa: ASSQRQGYEQY

v_call: TRBV6-5
cdr3_length: 13
j_call: TRBJ1-2
cdr3_aa: ASRPQRTTNYGYT

v_call: TRBV3-1/TRBV3-2
cdr3_length: 12
j_call: TRBJ2-7
cdr3_aa: ASSQLRGSYEQY

v_call: TRBV2
cdr3_length: 14
j_call: TRBJ2-2
cdr3_aa: ASTPTRLAGAGELF

v_call: TRBV10-1
cdr3_length: 13
j_call: TRBJ1-2
cdr3_aa: ASSAKDRANYGYT

v_call: TRBV6-5
cdr3_length: 11
j_call: TRBJ1-2
cdr3_aa: ASSLGQAYGYT

v_call: TRBV19
cdr3_length: 12
j_call: TRBJ2-1
cdr3_aa: ASSIGGLNNEQF

v_call: TRBV10-3
cdr3_length: 9
j_call: TRBJ2-5
cdr3_aa: AIREVETQY

v_call: TRBV12-3/TRBV12-4
cdr3_length: 11
j_call: TRBJ2-7
cdr3_aa: ASSLAPSYEQY

v_call: TRBV6-2/TRBV6-3
cdr3_length: 12
j_call: TRBJ1-5
cdr3_aa: ASSQGGVNQPQH

v_call: TRBV5-6
cdr3_length: 12
j_call: TRBJ1-2
cdr3_aa: ASSTGQSNYGYT

v_call: TRBV19
cdr3_length: 12
j_call: TRBJ2-7
cdr3_aa: ASSIPGLHYEQY

v_call: TRBV18
cdr3_length: 14
j_call: TRBJ1-4
cdr3_aa: ASSPGQLATNEKLF

v_call: TRBV27
cdr3_length: 16
j_call: TRBJ2-7
cdr3_aa: ASSTQTAGAGGSYEQY

v_call: TRBV5-1
cdr3_length: 10
j_call: TRBJ2-7
cdr3_aa: ASSLGAYEQY

v_call: TRBV27
cdr3_length: 13
j_call: TRBJ1-2
cdr3_aa: ASRPAGTEDYGYT

v_call: TRBV7-2
cdr3_length: 9
j_call: TRBJ2-1
cdr3_aa: ASSPSNEQF

v_call: TRBV28
cdr3_length: 13
j_call: TRBJ2-7
cdr3_aa: ASSSRQGVSYEQY

v_call: TRBV6-6
cdr3_length: 12
j_call: TRBJ1-5
cdr3_aa: ASSYSAWGQPQH

v_call: TRBV4-1
cdr3_length: 14
j_call: TRBJ2-4
cdr3_aa: ASSQDEGATKNIQY

v_call: TRBV9
cdr3_length: 13
j_call: TRBJ2-1
cdr3_aa: ASSVGTAGSYEQF

v_call: TRBV3-1/TRBV3-2
cdr3_length: 11
j_call: TRBJ2-5
cdr3_aa: ASSQGGRETQY

v_call: TRBV5-1
cdr3_length: 15
j_call: TRBJ1-4
cdr3_aa: ASSPRGGGATNEKLF

v_call: TRBV7-9
cdr3_length: 13
j_call: TRBJ1-1
cdr3_aa: ASSHRDRAHTEAF

v_call: TRBV5-1
cdr3_length: 13
j_call: TRBJ2-5
cdr3_aa: ASSLRDVRRETQY